The 5 T cell receptor beta chains listed next were all sequenced from one sample in a study of CD8 T cells in Susac syndrome. Random hexamers were used to reverse transcribe 0.5 to 1 ug of RNA. TCRdb called the immunoSEQ multiplex PCR reads again in MiXCR, with one record for every CDR3 protein. The sample yields about 200,000 distinct CDR3 sequences, 95% seen once. Source material: CD4+ T cells from PBMCs. The receptor source for this set is a human donor in good health.

The chain has TRBV29-1 and TRBJ2-2, with TRBD2 as a possible D gene (7 bases). The CDR3 contains 11 residues. The germline V gene has CDR1 SQVTM and CDR2 ANQGSEA. The CDR3 DNA reads as TGCGCGGGGGCCCACACCGGGGAGCTGTTTTTT. Protein: CAGAHTGELFF.

V usage is TRBV19 and J usage is TRBJ1-5; tentative D call: TRBD1 (5 bases). Per the germline V gene, CDR1 is LNHDA and CDR2 is SQIVND (reference sequence). The V gene lost 5 bases and the J gene lost 6 bases, with 11 bases spanning the gap. This CDR3 is built from 13 residues. CDR3 loop: CASSQQGRQPQHF. The CDR3 DNA reads TGTGCCAGTAGTCAGCAGGGCCGTCAGCCCCAGCATTTT.

This chain joins TRBV19 and TRBJ2-4; the D gene is possibly TRBD2 (5 bases). CDR1 LNHDA and CDR2 SQIVND come from the germline V gene (reference sequence). The CDR3 extends over 15 amino acids. V lost 5 bases, J lost 5 bases, and 16 bases lay in between. Written as DNA, the CDR3 is TGTGCCAGTAGTTTCCAGTTATCCGGGGAAAACATTCAGTACTTC. Its translation: CASSFQLSGENIQYF.

The chain has TRBV28 and TRBJ1-2; D unresolved. With 6 bases removed from V and 4 bases from J, the gap between germline ends came to 9 bases. CDR1 and CDR2 from the germline V gene are MDHEN and SYDVKM. CDR3 length: 12 amino acids. CDR3: CASSNEGYGYTF. CDR3 in DNA: TGTGCCAGCAGCAACGAGGGCTATGGCTACACCTTC.

The chain recombines TRBV4-3 with TRBJ2-3; a weak D match, TRBD1 (5 bases). Trimming stripped 0 bases from V and 6 bases from J, with 13 bases between. Germline CDR1 is LGHNA and CDR2 is YSLEER. The CDR3 has 15 residues. The CDR3: CASSQELGPGDTQYF. The CDR3 nucleotides read TGCGCCAGCAGCCAAGAATTGGGGCCCGGGGATACGCAGTATTTT.